This T cell receptor beta chain is drawn from a study of graft-versus-host responses after intestinal transplantation. General study points: An association linked early post-transplant HvG declines with peak circulating GvH clone levels.

Generated by immunoSEQ multiplex PCR, the TCRdb table keeps only in-frame clones and is missing some. Of some 90,000 clones in the sample, roughly 90% are singletons; the top ten hold roughly 0.099%. Regarding this clone: What it recognizes is unknown.

CDR3 length: 19 residues. The ends lost 4 bases at V and 1 base at J; junction bases unmatched: 9. Germline V gives CDR1 WSHSY, CDR2 SAAADI. This sample comprised unstimulated CD4+ T cells sorted from spleen or lymph node cells, obtained before intestinal transplant. The chain combines TRBV10-2 with TRBJ2-3; 15 bases align to TRBD2. This sequence was found in a human donor who received an intestinal transplant. The CDR3 region has the DNA TGCGCCAGCAGTGGAGGACTAGCGGGGGGGCTATACCGCACAGATACGCAGTATTTT. This gives the protein CASSGGLAGGLYRTDTQYF.